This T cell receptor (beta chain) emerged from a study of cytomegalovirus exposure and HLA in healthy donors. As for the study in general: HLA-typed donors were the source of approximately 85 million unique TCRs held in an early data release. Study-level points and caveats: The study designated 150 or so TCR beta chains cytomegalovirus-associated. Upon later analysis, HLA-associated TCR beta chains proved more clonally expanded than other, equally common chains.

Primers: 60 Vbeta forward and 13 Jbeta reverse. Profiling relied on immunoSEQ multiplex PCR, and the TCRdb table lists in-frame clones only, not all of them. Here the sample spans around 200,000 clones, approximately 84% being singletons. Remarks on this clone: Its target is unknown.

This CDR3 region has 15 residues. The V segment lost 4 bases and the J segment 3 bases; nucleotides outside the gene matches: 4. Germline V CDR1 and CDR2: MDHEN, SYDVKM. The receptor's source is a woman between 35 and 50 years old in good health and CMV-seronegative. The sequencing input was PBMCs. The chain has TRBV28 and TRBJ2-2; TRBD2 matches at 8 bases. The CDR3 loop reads CASSSPGLDTGELFF. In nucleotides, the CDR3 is TGTGCCAGCAGTTCACCGGGACTAGACACCGGGGAGCTGTTTTTT.